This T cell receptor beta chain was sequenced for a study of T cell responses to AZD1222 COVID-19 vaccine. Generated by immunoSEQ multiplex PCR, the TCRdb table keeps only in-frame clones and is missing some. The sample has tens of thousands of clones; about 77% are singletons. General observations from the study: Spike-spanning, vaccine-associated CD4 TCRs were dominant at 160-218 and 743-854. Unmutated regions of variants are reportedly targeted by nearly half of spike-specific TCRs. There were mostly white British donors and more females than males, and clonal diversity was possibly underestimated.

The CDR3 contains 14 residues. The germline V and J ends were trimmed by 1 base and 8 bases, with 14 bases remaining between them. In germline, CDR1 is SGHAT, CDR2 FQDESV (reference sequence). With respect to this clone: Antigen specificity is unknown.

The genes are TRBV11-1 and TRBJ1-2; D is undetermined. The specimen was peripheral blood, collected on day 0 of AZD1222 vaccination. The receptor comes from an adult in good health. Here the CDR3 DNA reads TGTGCCAGCAGCTTAGTTGGCGGTAGCCCCGGCTACACCTTC. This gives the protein CASSLVGGSPGYTF.